This T cell receptor (beta chain) was retrieved from a study of CD4 T cells in relation to SARS-CoV-2 and coronaviruses. Across the whole study: PBMCs were cultured with antigen for roughly nine days before TCR beta sequencing. Patient ages ranged from 21 to 72, median 38. The study, taken as a whole, reports: Culture-expanded clones reflect memory recall rather than primary priming during culture.

In regard to this clone: As yet, its antigen is unknown.

Assay: immunoSEQ multiplex PCR; the TCRdb copy retains only in-frame clones and omits some. The table shows about 37,000 clones, with under 90% occurring only once. Naive or memory CD4+ cells were cultured 1:1 with T cell-depleted PBMCs plus CEF. The sample was naive CD4+ T cells from PBMCs, cultured in vitro. The subset: naive CD4+ T cells isolated by negative enrichment. The TCR was taken from an adult with COVID-19.

This chain's CDR3 is CASSSRLQGIYEQYF. CDR3 coding DNA: TGTGCCAGCAGTTCCCGGCTACAGGGAATATACGAGCAGTACTTC. The chain employs TRBV28 and TRBJ2-7; D perhaps matches TRBD1 (6 bases). The CDR3 contains 15 residues. V was trimmed by 4 bases and J by 4 bases, leaving 17 bases between them. From germline, CDR1 is MDHEN and CDR2 SYDVKM.